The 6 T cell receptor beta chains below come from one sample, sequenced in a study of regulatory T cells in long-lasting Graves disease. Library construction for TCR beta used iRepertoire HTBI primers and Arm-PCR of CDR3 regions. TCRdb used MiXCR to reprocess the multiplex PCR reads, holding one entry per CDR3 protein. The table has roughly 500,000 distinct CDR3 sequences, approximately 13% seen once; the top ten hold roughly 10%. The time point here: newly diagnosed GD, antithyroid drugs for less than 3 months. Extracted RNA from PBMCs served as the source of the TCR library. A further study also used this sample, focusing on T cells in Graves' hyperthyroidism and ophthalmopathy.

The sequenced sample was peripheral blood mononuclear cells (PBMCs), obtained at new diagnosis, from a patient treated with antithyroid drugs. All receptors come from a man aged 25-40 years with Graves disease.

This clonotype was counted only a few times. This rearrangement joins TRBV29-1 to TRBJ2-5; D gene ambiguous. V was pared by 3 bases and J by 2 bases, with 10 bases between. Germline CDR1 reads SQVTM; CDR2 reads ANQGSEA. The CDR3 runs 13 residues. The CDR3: CSVELFIQETQYF. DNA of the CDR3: TGCAGCGTTGAGCTCTTCATTCAAGAGACCCAGTACTTC.

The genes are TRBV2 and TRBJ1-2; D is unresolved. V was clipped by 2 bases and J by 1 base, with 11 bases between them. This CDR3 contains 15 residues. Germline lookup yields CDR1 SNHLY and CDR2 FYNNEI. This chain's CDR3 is CASSEIREVNYGYTF. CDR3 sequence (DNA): TGTGCCAGCAGTGAAATCCGGGAAGTTAACTATGGCTACACCTTC.

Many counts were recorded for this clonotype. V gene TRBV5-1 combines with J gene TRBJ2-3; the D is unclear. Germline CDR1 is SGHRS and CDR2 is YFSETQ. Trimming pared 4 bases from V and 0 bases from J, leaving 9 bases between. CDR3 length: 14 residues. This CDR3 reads CASSRTDSTDTQYF. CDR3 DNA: TGCGCCAGCAGCCGGACGGATAGCACAGATACGCAGTATTTT.

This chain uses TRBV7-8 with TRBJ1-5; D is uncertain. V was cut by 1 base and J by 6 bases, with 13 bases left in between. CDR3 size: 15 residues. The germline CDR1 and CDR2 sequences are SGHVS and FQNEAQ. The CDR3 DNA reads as TGTGCCAGCAGCTTAGAGAGATTGGGATTTCAGCCCCAGCATTTT. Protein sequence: CASSLERLGFQPQHF.

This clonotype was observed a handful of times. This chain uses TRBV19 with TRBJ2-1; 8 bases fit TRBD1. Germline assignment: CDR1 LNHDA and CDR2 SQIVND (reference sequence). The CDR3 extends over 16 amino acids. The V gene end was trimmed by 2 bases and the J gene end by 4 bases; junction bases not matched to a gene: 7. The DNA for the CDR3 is TGTGCCAGTAGTATATCGGCAGGGGGCCCTTACAATGAGCAGTTCTTC. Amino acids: CASSISAGGPYNEQFF.

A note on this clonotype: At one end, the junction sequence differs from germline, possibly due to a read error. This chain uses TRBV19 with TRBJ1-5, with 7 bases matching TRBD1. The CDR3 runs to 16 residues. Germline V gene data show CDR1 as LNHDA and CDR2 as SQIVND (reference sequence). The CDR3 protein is CASTGRGLFSNRPQHF. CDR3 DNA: TGTGCCAGTACTGGAAGGGGGCTGTTTAGCAATCGGCCCCAGCATTTT.